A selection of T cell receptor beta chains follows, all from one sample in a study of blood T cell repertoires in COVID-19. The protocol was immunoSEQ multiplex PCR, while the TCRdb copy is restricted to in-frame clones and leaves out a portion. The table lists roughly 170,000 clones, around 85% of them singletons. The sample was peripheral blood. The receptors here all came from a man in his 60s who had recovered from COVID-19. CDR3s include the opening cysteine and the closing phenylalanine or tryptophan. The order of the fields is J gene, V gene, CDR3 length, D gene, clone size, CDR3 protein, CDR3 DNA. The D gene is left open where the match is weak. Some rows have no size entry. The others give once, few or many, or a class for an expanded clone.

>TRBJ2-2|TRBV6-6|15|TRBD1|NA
CASSPVPGGTGELFF
TGTGCCAGCAGTCCTGTTCCAGGGGGCACCGGGGAGCTGTTTTTT
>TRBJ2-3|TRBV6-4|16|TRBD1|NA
CASSVDRASSTDTQYF
TGTGCCAGCAGTGTTGACAGGGCCTCTAGCACAGATACGCAGTATTTT
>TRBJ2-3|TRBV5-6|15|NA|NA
CASSSDISSTDTQYF
TGTGCCAGCAGCTCGGACATCTCTAGCACAGATACGCAGTATTTT
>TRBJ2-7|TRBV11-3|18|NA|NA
CASSLDPPDRVLHYEQYF
TGTGCCAGCAGCTTAGACCCCCCGGACAGAGTATTACACTACGAGCAGTACTTC
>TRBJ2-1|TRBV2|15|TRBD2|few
CASSERGGALSEQFF
TGTGCCAGCAGTGAACGGGGGGGCGCCCTGAGTGAGCAGTTCTTC
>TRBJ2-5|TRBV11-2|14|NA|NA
CASSLDRIQETQYF
TGTGCCAGCAGCTTAGACAGAATCCAAGAGACCCAGTACTTC
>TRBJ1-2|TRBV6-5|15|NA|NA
CASSLGLTGNYGYTF
TGTGCCAGCAGCCTGGGGCTCACAGGGAACTATGGCTACACCTTC
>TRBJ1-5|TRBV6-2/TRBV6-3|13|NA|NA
CASSFQSNQPQHF
TGTGCCAGCAGCTTCCAGAGCAATCAGCCCCAGCATTTT
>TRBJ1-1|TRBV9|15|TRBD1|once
CASSVYRGSGTEAFF
TGTGCCAGCAGCGTTTACAGGGGGAGCGGGACTGAAGCTTTCTTT
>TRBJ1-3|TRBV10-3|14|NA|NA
CAIRREGTENTIYF
TGTGCCATCAGGCGGGAGGGGACGGAAAACACCATATATTTT
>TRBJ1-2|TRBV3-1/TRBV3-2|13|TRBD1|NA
CASSQEGGQGHFF
TGTGCCAGCAGCCAAGAGGGTGGACAGGGGCACTTCTTC
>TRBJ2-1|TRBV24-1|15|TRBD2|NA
CATSDGSGGTFEQFF
TGTGCCACCAGTGATGGGTCGGGGGGGACTTTTGAGCAGTTCTTC
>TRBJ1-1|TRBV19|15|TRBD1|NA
CASNSWTGRTTEAFF
TGTGCCAGTAATTCCTGGACAGGGCGAACCACTGAAGCTTTCTTT
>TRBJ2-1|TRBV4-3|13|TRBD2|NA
CASSRQSGGARFF
TGCGCCAGCAGCCGACAAAGCGGGGGGGCCCGGTTCTTC
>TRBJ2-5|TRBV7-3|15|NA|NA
CASSLEGKYQETQYF
TGTGCCAGCAGCTTAGAGGGAAAGTACCAAGAGACCCAGTACTTC
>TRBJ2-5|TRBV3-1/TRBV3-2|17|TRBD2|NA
CASSQDLAGAPQETQYF
TGTGCCAGCAGCCAAGATCTAGCGGGGGCACCACAAGAGACCCAGTACTTC
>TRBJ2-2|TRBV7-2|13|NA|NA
CASSLGGTGELFF
TGTGCCAGCAGCCTCGGAGGCACCGGGGAGCTGTTTTTT
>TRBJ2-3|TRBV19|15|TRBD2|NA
CASKASGGPWDTQYF
TGTGCCAGTAAGGCTAGCGGGGGGCCGTGGGATACGCAGTATTTT
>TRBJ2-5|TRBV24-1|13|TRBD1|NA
CATREGGVETQYF
TGTGCCACCAGGGAAGGGGGCGTGGAGACCCAGTACTTC
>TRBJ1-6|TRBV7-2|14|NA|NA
CASSQLLTDSPLHF
TGTGCCAGCAGCCAACTGCTGACAGATTCACCCCTCCACTTT
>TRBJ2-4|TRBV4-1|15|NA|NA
CASSQATGAKNIQYF
TGCGCCAGCAGCCAAGCCACAGGGGCCAAAAACATTCAGTACTTC
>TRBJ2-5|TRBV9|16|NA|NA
CASSSVGGEGGETQYF
TGTGCCAGCAGCTCTGTTGGCGGAGAGGGCGGAGAGACCCAGTACTTC
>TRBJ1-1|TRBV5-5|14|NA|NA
CASSFFRPGDIAFF
TGTGCCAGCAGCTTTTTTAGACCGGGTGATATAGCTTTCTTT
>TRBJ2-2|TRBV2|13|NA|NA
CASTLGNTGELFF
TGTGCCAGCACCCTCGGGAACACCGGGGAGCTGTTTTTT
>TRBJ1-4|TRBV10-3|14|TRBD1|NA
CAISGQGANEKLFF
TGTGCCATCAGTGGACAGGGTGCTAATGAAAAACTGTTTTTT
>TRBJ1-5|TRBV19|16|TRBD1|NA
CASSIDEGTGYQPQHF
TGTGCCAGTAGTATAGATGAGGGGACAGGGTATCAGCCCCAGCATTTT
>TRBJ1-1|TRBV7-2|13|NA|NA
CASSTGINTEAFF
TGTGCCAGCAGCACAGGGATTAACACTGAAGCTTTCTTT
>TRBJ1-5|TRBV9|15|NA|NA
CASSVAETADQPQHF
TGTGCCAGCAGCGTAGCTGAGACGGCGGATCAGCCCCAGCATTTT
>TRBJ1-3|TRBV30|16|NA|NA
CAWSVLIVTQGTTIYF
TGTGCCTGGAGTGTACTAATTGTGACCCAAGGAACCACCATATATTTT
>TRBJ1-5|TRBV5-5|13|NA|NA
CASSPYSNQPQHF
TGTGCCAGCAGCCCTTATAGCAATCAGCCCCAGCATTTT
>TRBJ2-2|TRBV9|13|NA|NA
CASSEEGTGELFF
TGTGCCAGCAGCGAAGAGGGCACCGGGGAGCTGTTTTTT
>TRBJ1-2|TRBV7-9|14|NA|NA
CASSLGQSNYGYTF
TGTGCCAGCAGCTTGGGCCAGAGTAACTATGGCTACACCTTC
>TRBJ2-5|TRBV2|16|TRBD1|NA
CASRAGTGYPGGTQYF
TGTGCCAGCAGAGCCGGGACAGGGTATCCCGGAGGGACCCAGTACTTC
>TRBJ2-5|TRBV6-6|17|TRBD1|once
CASSRLSTGGLYETQYF
TGTGCCAGCAGTCGCCTTTCGACAGGGGGGCTTTATGAGACCCAGTACTTC
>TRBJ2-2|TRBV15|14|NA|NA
CATSSHRTTGELFF
TGTGCCACCAGCAGTCACAGGACCACCGGGGAGCTGTTTTTT
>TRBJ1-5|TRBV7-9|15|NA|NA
CASSTDTLSNQPQHF
TGTGCCAGCAGCACGGACACCTTGAGCAATCAGCCCCAGCATTTT
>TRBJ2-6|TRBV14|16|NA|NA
CASSPVGGSGANVLTF
TGTGCCAGCAGCCCTGTGGGGGGATCTGGGGCCAACGTCCTGACTTTC
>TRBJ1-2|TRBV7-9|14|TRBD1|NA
CASSTRQGLYGYTF
TGTGCCAGCAGCACAAGACAGGGATTATATGGCTACACCTTC